This paragraph covers one TCR beta chain sequence. Per the original methods: Amplified reference gene primers provided the basis for estimating nucleated cell counts. Libraries were prepared by immunoSEQ multiplex PCR; TCRdb keeps only in-frame clonotypes and omits some of them. V and J calls and clone size come straight from that table; D and trimming were deduced from the DNA. The repertoire holds around 120,000 clones, with 88% as singletons. This record comes from a study of blood T cell repertoires in COVID-19. The TCR was taken from a human donor in a cohort sampled during active COVID-19. Material: peripheral blood.

The CDR3 sequence is CASSAQGANEQFF. The CDR3 bases are TGTGCCAGCAGCGCTCAGGGGGCAAATGAGCAGTTCTTC. The chain combines TRBV7-9 with TRBJ2-1, with 8 bases lining up with TRBD1. Germline CDR1 and CDR2: SEHNR and FQNEAQ (reference sequence). V lost 5 bases to trimming and J lost 7 bases; unmatched junction nucleotides: 4. This CDR3 comprises 13 residues.